This T cell receptor (beta chain) appears in the sequencing data of a study of CD8+ T cells in alopecia areata. Study summary: Treated patients were given oral tofacitinib, which was dosed at 5 to 10 mg twice daily.

This CDR3 contains 15 residues. The V gene's germline CDR1 is MDHEN and CDR2 SYDVKM. V was clipped by 6 bases and J by 4 bases; unmatched bases: 12. The authors extracted RNA and reverse transcribed it into cDNA as the sequencing template. Here immunoSEQ multiplex PCR was the method, and the copy in TCRdb shows in-frame clones only, minus some. The data contain around 120,000 clones, under 40% of them singletons. This clone was picked up a small number of times. Antigen specificity is unknown. Sorting of CD4+ and CD8+ T cells was performed on PBMCs. Whole-study results and caveats: With patients, TCR sharing proved less clear than in mice, a difference possibly related to HLA.

Source material: CD4+ T cells sorted from blood. The rearrangement links TRBV28 to TRBJ2-7, with 7 nucleotides matching TRBD2. The clonotype was recovered from a human donor with alopecia areata. The CDR3 region has the DNA TGTGCCAGCAGAACCTCCCCTCGCGGGAGTTACGAGCAGTACTTC. Encoded protein: CASRTSPRGSYEQYF.